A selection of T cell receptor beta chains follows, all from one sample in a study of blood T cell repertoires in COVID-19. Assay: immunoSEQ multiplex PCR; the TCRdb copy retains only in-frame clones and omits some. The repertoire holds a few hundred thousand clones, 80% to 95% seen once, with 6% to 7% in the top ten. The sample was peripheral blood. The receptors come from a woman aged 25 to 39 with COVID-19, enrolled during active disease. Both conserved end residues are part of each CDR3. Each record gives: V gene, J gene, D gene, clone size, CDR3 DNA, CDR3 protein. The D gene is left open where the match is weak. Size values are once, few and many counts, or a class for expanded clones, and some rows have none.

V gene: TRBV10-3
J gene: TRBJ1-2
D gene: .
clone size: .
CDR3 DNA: TGTGCCATCAGTGTGGAACAGGGAGCCTTGAATTGGCGGGACTATGGCTACACCTTC
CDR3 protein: CAISVEQGALNWRDYGYTF

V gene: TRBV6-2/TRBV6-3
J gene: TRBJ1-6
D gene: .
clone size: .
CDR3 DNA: TGTGCCAGCAGCCGAGGGGAGGATTCACCCCTCCACTTT
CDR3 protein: CASSRGEDSPLHF

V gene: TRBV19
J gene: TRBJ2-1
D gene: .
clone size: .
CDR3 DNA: TGTGCCAGTAGTATAGGTCAGAACAATGAGCAGTTCTTC
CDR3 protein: CASSIGQNNEQFF

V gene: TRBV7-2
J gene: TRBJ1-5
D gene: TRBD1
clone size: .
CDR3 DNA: TGTGCCAGCAGCACGGACAGGGCGCCCCAGCATTTT
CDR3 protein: CASSTDRAPQHF

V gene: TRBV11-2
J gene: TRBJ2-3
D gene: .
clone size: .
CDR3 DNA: TGTGCCAGCAGCTTTAGTACCCGCACAGATACGCAGTATTTT
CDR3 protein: CASSFSTRTDTQYF

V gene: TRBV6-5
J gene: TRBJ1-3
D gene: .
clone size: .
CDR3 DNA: TGTGCCAGCACCCTCGGACTAGGCTCTGGAAACACCATATATTTT
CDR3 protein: CASTLGLGSGNTIYF

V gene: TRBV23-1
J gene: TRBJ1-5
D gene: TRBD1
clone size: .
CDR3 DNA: TGCGCCAGCAGTCAATCGATTGGGACAGGGAGAGTCAATCAGCCCCAGCATTTT
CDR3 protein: CASSQSIGTGRVNQPQHF

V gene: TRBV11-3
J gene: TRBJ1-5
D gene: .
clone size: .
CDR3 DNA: TGTGCCAGCTCCCCCGGGGGAGGGGACCTTAGCAATCAGCCCCAGCATTTT
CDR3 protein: CASSPGGGDLSNQPQHF

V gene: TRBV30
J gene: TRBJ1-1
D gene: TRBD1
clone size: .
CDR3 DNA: TGTGCCTGGAGACTTTCCAGGACAGGGGCAAGGGCTGAAGCTTTCTTT
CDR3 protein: CAWRLSRTGARAEAFF

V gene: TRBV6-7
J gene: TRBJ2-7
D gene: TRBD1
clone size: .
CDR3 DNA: TGTGCCAGTCGAACAGGGGGACTTTCCTACGAGCAGTACTTC
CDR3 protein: CASRTGGLSYEQYF

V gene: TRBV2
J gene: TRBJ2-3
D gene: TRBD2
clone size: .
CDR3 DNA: TGTGCCAGCCCGGGACTAGCGGGAGGCCTCACAGATACGCAGTATTTT
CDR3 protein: CASPGLAGGLTDTQYF

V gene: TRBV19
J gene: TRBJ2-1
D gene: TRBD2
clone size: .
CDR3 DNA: TGTGCCAGTAAAAAACAGGGGACTAGCGGGGACAATGAGCAGTTCTTC
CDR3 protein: CASKKQGTSGDNEQFF

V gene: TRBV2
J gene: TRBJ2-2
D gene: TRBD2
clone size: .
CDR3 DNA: TGTGCCAGCAGTGGACTAGCGGGTAGCGGCGGGGAGCTGTTTTTT
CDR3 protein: CASSGLAGSGGELFF

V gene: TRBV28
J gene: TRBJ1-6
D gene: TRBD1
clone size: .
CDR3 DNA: TGTGCCAGCAGTTGGACAGGGGAGGGTTCACCCCTCCACTTT
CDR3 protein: CASSWTGEGSPLHF

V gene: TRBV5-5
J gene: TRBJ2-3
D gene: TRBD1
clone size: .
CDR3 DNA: TGTGCCAGCAGCTTGGACAGGGGAAGGGATACGCAGTATTTT
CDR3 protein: CASSLDRGRDTQYF

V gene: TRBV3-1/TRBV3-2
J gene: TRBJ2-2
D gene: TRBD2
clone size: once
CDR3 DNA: TGTGCCAGCAGCCAAGACCGGACTAGCGGGAGGGGGGACACCGGGGAGCTGTTTTTT
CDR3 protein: CASSQDRTSGRGDTGELFF

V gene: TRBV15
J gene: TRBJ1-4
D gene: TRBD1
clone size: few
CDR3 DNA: TGTGCCACCAGCAGAGGTCCTGGGACAGGGTATGAAAAACTGTTTTTT
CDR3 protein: CATSRGPGTGYEKLFF

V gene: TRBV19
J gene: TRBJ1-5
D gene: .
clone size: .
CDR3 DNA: TGTGCCAGTAGTACGACAGGACCCAATCAGCCCCAGCATTTT
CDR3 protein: CASSTTGPNQPQHF

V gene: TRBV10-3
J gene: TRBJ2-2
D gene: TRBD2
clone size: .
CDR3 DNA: TGTGCCATCAGTGAACTAGCGGGAGGGCCGAACACCGGGGAGCTGTTTTTT
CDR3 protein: CAISELAGGPNTGELFF

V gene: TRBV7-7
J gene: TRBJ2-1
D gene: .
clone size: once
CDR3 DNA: TGTGCTAGCAGCTTAGAGGGGGATGAGCAGTTCTTC
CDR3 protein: CASSLEGDEQFF

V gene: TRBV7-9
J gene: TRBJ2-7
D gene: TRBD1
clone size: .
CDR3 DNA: TGTGCCAGCAGCTTAGGGACAGGTTTTTACGAGCAGTACTTC
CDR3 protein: CASSLGTGFYEQYF

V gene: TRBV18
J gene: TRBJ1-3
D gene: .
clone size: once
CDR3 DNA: TGTGCCAGCTCGCAGGCCGGACGGGGCTCTGGAAACACCATATATTTT
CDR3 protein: CASSQAGRGSGNTIYF

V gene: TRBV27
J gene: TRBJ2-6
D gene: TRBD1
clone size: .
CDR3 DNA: TGTGCCAGCAGTTCAACAGGGGGCTATGGGGCCAACGTCCTGACTTTC
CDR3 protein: CASSSTGGYGANVLTF

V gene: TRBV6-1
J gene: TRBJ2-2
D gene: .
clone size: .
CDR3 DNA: TGTGCCAGCAGTGAAGAGGGGGTAGGGCTCACCGGGGAGCTGTTTTTT
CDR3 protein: CASSEEGVGLTGELFF

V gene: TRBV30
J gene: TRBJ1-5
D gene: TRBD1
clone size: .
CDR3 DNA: TGTGCCTGGAGTGGGGACAGGGTCTTTCAGCCCCAGCATTTT
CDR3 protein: CAWSGDRVFQPQHF

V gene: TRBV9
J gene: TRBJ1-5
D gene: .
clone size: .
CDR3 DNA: TGTGCCAGCAGCGTAGGGCAGGGGAAGGATCAGCCCCAGCATTTT
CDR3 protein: CASSVGQGKDQPQHF

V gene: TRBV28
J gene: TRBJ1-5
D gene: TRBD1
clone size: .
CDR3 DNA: TGTGCCAGCAGTATTCCGGGACAGGGGTTTAACCAGCCCCAGCATTTT
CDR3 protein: CASSIPGQGFNQPQHF

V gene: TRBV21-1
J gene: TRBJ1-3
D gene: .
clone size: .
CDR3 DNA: TGTGCCAGCAGCCGAAAGGACGCGGGGGAAGAGGGAAACACCATATATTTT
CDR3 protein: CASSRKDAGEEGNTIYF

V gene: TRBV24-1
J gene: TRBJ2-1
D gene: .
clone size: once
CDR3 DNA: TGTGCCACCAGTAGGCAGGCCTACAATGAGCAGTTCTTC
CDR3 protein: CATSRQAYNEQFF

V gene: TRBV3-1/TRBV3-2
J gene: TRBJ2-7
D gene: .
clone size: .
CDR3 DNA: TGTGCCAGCAGCCAAGTCCCGGCCCTACCACGGGGCGAGCAGTACTTC
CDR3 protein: CASSQVPALPRGEQYF

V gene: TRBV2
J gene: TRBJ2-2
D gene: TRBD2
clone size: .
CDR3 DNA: TGTGCCAGCCGAACTAGCGGGAGCGTGGCCGGGGAGCTGTTTTTT
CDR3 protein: CASRTSGSVAGELFF

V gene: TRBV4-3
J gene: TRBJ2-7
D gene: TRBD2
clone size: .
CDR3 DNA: TGCGCCAGCAGCCCAGGACTAGCGGGAGCCTACGAGCAGTACTTC
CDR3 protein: CASSPGLAGAYEQYF

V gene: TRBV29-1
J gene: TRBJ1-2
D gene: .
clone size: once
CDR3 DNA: TGCAGCGTTAGGGCCACCAAGAAGAGGGAACAGGGTGGCCGCGGCTACACCTTC
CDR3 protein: CSVRATKKREQGGRGYTF

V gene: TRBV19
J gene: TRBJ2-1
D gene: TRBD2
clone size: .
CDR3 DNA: TGTGCCAGTAGTACCCGGACTAGCCTTAGCTCCTACAATGAGCAGTTCTTC
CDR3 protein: CASSTRTSLSSYNEQFF

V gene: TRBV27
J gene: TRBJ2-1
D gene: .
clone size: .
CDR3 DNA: TGTGCCAGCAGTTTAGATGGGGACAACTATGAGCAGTTCTTC
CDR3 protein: CASSLDGDNYEQFF

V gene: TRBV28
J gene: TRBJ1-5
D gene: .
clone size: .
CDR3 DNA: TGTGCCAGCAGTTTCCGGCCCCAGCATTTT
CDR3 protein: CASSFRPQHF

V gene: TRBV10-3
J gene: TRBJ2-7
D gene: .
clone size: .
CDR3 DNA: TGTGCCATCAGTGGCGGGGAGTCGGAGTACTTC
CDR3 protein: CAISGGESEYF

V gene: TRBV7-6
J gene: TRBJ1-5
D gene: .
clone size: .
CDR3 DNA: TGTGCCAGCAGCTTAGATTGGGGGGGGCCCCAGCATTTT
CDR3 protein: CASSLDWGGPQHF

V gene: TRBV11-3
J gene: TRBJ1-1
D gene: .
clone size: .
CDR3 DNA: TGTGCCAGCAGCTCCGCCGGGGGGGCGAACACTGAAGCTTTCTTT
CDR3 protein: CASSSAGGANTEAFF

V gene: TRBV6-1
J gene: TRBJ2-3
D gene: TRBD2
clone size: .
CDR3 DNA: TGTGCCAGCAGTGAGTTACTAGCGGGAGGGGGCACAGATACGCAGTATTTT
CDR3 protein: CASSELLAGGGTDTQYF